This TCR beta chain appears in the sequencing data of a study of blood T cell repertoires in COVID-19. Enrollees, about 18 to 95 years old, lived in 24 US areas. Participant-reported clinical history was the basis for cohort assignment. As processed by the authors: Estimated nucleated cell counts came from reference gene primer amplification. Clones were read by immunoSEQ multiplex PCR, and TCRdb kept only the in-frame ones, dropping some. V, J and clone size were drawn from that table, and D and trimming were deduced from the DNA. The sample contains 130,000 to 150,000 clones, over 75% of which appear only once. CDR3 size: 16 residues. Germline CDR1 is MGHRA and CDR2 is YSYEKL. Between the trimmed V and J ends, which lost 4 bases and 4 bases, there was a span of 17 bases.

What was sequenced was PBMCs or T cells enriched from blood (not recorded which). V is TRBV4-1 and J is TRBJ1-5, with D possibly matching TRBD1 (6 bases). The sequence derives from a woman aged 30 to 39 with acute COVID-19. The CDR3 loop is CASSLEGGTPNQPQHF. Here the CDR3 DNA reads TGCGCCAGCAGCCTAGAGGGGGGGACACCAAATCAGCCCCAGCATTTT.